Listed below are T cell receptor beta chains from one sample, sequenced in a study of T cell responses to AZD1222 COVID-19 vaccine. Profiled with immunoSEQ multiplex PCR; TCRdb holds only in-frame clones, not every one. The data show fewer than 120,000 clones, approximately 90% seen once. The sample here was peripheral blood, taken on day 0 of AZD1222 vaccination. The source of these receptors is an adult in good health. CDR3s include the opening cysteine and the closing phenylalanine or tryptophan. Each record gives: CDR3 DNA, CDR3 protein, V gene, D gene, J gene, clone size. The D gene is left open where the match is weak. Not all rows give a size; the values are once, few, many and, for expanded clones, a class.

DNA: TGTGCCAGCATTGGCAGGGCCCCTGAAGCTTTCTTT
CDR3: CASIGRAPEAFF
V: TRBV2
D: -
J: TRBJ1-1
size: -

DNA: TGTGCCAGCAGCTTGGGGGTAGCGGGACTGTACAATGAGCAGTTCTTC
CDR3: CASSLGVAGLYNEQFF
V: TRBV5-6
D: TRBD2
J: TRBJ2-1
size: -

DNA: TGTGCCACCCAGGGGTCCCATCAGCCCCAGCATTTT
CDR3: CATQGSHQPQHF
V: TRBV6-5
D: -
J: TRBJ1-5
size: -

DNA: TGTGCCAGCAGCCCCGGGTCTCTCTACGAGCAGTACTTC
CDR3: CASSPGSLYEQYF
V: TRBV5-4
D: -
J: TRBJ2-7
size: -

DNA: TGTGCCTGGATGCCAGGGGTAGCGAACTCCTACGAGCAGTACTTC
CDR3: CAWMPGVANSYEQYF
V: TRBV30
D: -
J: TRBJ2-7
size: -

DNA: TGTGCCAGTAGTACCCCGAGAGGGGTAGCTGGCTACACCTTC
CDR3: CASSTPRGVAGYTF
V: TRBV19
D: -
J: TRBJ1-2
size: -

DNA: TGTGCCAGCAGCTTAGTTTCTGGCGGGAACACTGAAGCTTTCTTT
CDR3: CASSLVSGGNTEAFF
V: TRBV7-6
D: -
J: TRBJ1-1
size: -

DNA: TGTGCCAGCAGCCGTGGGCTGGATGGCTACACCTTC
CDR3: CASSRGLDGYTF
V: TRBV12-3/TRBV12-4
D: -
J: TRBJ1-2
size: -

DNA: TGTGCCAGCCGGTTTGGGGTGGGCCACACCGGGGAGCTGTTTTTT
CDR3: CASRFGVGHTGELFF
V: TRBV11-2
D: -
J: TRBJ2-2
size: once

DNA: TGTGCCAGCAGCACGCGACAGGGTAGAGCTTTCTTT
CDR3: CASSTRQGRAFF
V: TRBV11-2
D: TRBD1
J: TRBJ1-1
size: -

DNA: TGTGCCAGCAGCAGGGACAGGGATTTTGACGAGCAGTACTTC
CDR3: CASSRDRDFDEQYF
V: TRBV11-3
D: TRBD1
J: TRBJ2-7
size: -

DNA: TGTGCCAGCTCGGCCGGGACTAGTCAAGAGACCCAGTACTTC
CDR3: CASSAGTSQETQYF
V: TRBV18
D: TRBD2
J: TRBJ2-5
size: few

DNA: TGTGCCAGTAGTATAGGAGGGACAACTAATGAAAAACTGTTTTTT
CDR3: CASSIGGTTNEKLFF
V: TRBV19
D: -
J: TRBJ1-4
size: -

DNA: TGTGCCTGGAGTGTAGCCTGGCCGGTGGTTGACGAGCAGTACTTC
CDR3: CAWSVAWPVVDEQYF
V: TRBV30
D: -
J: TRBJ2-7
size: once

DNA: TGTGCCAGCAGCTCGGATGTAGACGGGAGGAGGAACACTGAAGCTTTCTTT
CDR3: CASSSDVDGRRNTEAFF
V: TRBV5-6
D: -
J: TRBJ1-1
size: -

DNA: TGTGCCAGCAGTTTAAGCAGGTCCTATGGCTACACCTTC
CDR3: CASSLSRSYGYTF
V: TRBV12-3/TRBV12-4
D: -
J: TRBJ1-2
size: -

DNA: TGCGCCAGCAGCTTGGCCGGCGGGATCAATGAGCAGTTCTTC
CDR3: CASSLAGGINEQFF
V: TRBV5-1
D: -
J: TRBJ2-1
size: -

DNA: TGTGCCAGCAGAGATTCGAGCACAGATACGCAGTATTTT
CDR3: CASRDSSTDTQYF
V: TRBV6-5
D: -
J: TRBJ2-3
size: -

DNA: TGTGCCAGCAGTGTGGCCGGGACTGGTAATTCACCCCTCCACTTT
CDR3: CASSVAGTGNSPLHF
V: TRBV2
D: -
J: TRBJ1-6
size: few

DNA: TGTGCCAGCTGTCTGTCGAACACCGGGGAGCTGTTTTTT
CDR3: CASCLSNTGELFF
V: TRBV5-6
D: -
J: TRBJ2-2
size: -

DNA: TGTGCCAGCAGCAGACAGGGGGCCTCTAGCTATGGCTACACCTTC
CDR3: CASSRQGASSYGYTF
V: TRBV11-1
D: TRBD1
J: TRBJ1-2
size: -

DNA: TGTGCCACCGAAGGCCGAATAGAAGCTAACTATGGCTACACCTTC
CDR3: CATEGRIEANYGYTF
V: TRBV24-1
D: -
J: TRBJ1-2
size: -

DNA: TGCAGTGCTAGTGTAGGGGGCGCGGGCATTCAGTACTTC
CDR3: CSASVGGAGIQYF
V: TRBV20-1
D: TRBD1
J: TRBJ2-4
size: -

DNA: TGTGCCTCATCCCGGACCGCTGCTTCGGGATTCACCTACGAGCAGTACTTC
CDR3: CASSRTAASGFTYEQYF
V: TRBV7-8
D: -
J: TRBJ2-7
size: -

DNA: TGTGCCAGCAGGGAACCGGGACTAGCGACGGGTACGCAGTATTTT
CDR3: CASREPGLATGTQYF
V: TRBV6-6
D: TRBD2
J: TRBJ2-3
size: -

DNA: TGTGCCAGTAGTGGTGGGGATTATAGCAATCAGCCCCAGCATTTT
CDR3: CASSGGDYSNQPQHF
V: TRBV19
D: -
J: TRBJ1-5
size: -

DNA: TGTGCCAGTAGTATAGGGGTAGGGGACTATGGCTACACCTTC
CDR3: CASSIGVGDYGYTF
V: TRBV19
D: -
J: TRBJ1-2
size: -

DNA: TGCGCCAGCAGTGAGTCAGGGCGGGGTCGGCAGTACTTC
CDR3: CASSESGRGRQYF
V: TRBV10-1
D: -
J: TRBJ2-7
size: -

DNA: TGTGCCAGCAGCGTAGCAGGGACAGGGGGATCCTACGAGCAGTACTTC
CDR3: CASSVAGTGGSYEQYF
V: TRBV9
D: TRBD1
J: TRBJ2-7
size: -

DNA: TGCAGCGTTGAAGATCCCAGGGTAAGGGGAGCTTTCTTT
CDR3: CSVEDPRVRGAFF
V: TRBV29-1
D: -
J: TRBJ1-1
size: -

DNA: TGTGCCAGCAGCCCAAACCCGAGTTTTCAGAACGAGCAGTACTTC
CDR3: CASSPNPSFQNEQYF
V: TRBV5-4
D: -
J: TRBJ2-7
size: few

DNA: TGTGCCAGTAGTTCCAACAGGGACGGGACCGGGGAGCTGTTTTTT
CDR3: CASSSNRDGTGELFF
V: TRBV19
D: -
J: TRBJ2-2
size: once

DNA: TGTGCCAGCAGTAGTCAGGGACCGAACACCGGGGAGCTGTTTTTT
CDR3: CASSSQGPNTGELFF
V: TRBV2
D: -
J: TRBJ2-2
size: -

DNA: TGCGCCAGCAGCCTAGAGGGATTCGACAGATCCTATAATTCACCCCTCCACTTT
CDR3: CASSLEGFDRSYNSPLHF
V: TRBV4-1
D: -
J: TRBJ1-6
size: -

DNA: TGCGCCAGCAGCTCGGACAGAGTACCCTGGCGCCTGTACTTC
CDR3: CASSSDRVPWRLYF
V: TRBV5-1
D: -
J: TRBJ2-7
size: -

DNA: TGTGCCAGCAGCAACCACAGGGTGGAGGTTGCCTCACTGGAAGCTTTCTTT
CDR3: CASSNHRVEVASLEAFF
V: TRBV7-8
D: -
J: TRBJ1-1
size: -

DNA: TGTGCCAGAGTTTCAGGGCCAGCCGACTATGGCTACACCTTC
CDR3: CARVSGPADYGYTF
V: TRBV2
D: -
J: TRBJ1-2
size: -

DNA: TGTGCCAGCAGCTACTCTCTCGCAGGTACTGAAGCTTTCTTT
CDR3: CASSYSLAGTEAFF
V: TRBV11-2
D: -
J: TRBJ1-1
size: -

DNA: TGTGCCAGCAGCAGGGGAACAGGTGGGTACACTGAAGCTTTCTTT
CDR3: CASSRGTGGYTEAFF
V: TRBV9
D: -
J: TRBJ1-1
size: -

DNA: TGCGCCAGCAGCCAAACCCCCGGGGGGAACACTGAAGCTTTCTTT
CDR3: CASSQTPGGNTEAFF
V: TRBV4-1
D: -
J: TRBJ1-1
size: -

DNA: TGTGCCAGCAGAGCCAGGGGCCTACCCGGGGAGACCCAGTACTTC
CDR3: CASRARGLPGETQYF
V: TRBV6-6
D: -
J: TRBJ2-5
size: once

DNA: TGTGCCTGGAGTGGACAGGGGGCATATCAGCCCCAGCATTTT
CDR3: CAWSGQGAYQPQHF
V: TRBV30
D: TRBD1
J: TRBJ1-5
size: -

DNA: TGTGCCAGCAGTGAGGGACAGGGGTCCTACGAGCAGTACTTC
CDR3: CASSEGQGSYEQYF
V: TRBV6-1
D: TRBD1
J: TRBJ2-7
size: -

DNA: TGCAGCGTTGCCCATGACAGGAATCAGCCCCAGCATTTT
CDR3: CSVAHDRNQPQHF
V: TRBV29-1
D: -
J: TRBJ1-5
size: -

DNA: TGTGCCAGCAGCCCGCGACAGGGGGCGGACACTGAAGCTTTCTTT
CDR3: CASSPRQGADTEAFF
V: TRBV9
D: TRBD1
J: TRBJ1-1
size: few

DNA: TGTGCCAGCAGACGGTCTACAGGGTACGGCTACACCTTC
CDR3: CASRRSTGYGYTF
V: TRBV6-5
D: -
J: TRBJ1-2
size: once

DNA: TGTGCCACCAGTGACTCTCCAGGGGGCAGCACCGGGGAGCTGTTTTTT
CDR3: CATSDSPGGSTGELFF
V: TRBV24-1
D: TRBD1
J: TRBJ2-2
size: -

DNA: TGTGCCAGCAGCATTAGGGTGGACACTAACTATGGCTACACCTTC
CDR3: CASSIRVDTNYGYTF
V: TRBV7-8
D: -
J: TRBJ1-2
size: few

DNA: TGTGCCAGTAAGCAGGGATTGAACACTGAAGCTTTCTTT
CDR3: CASKQGLNTEAFF
V: TRBV13
D: -
J: TRBJ1-1
size: -

DNA: TGTGCCAGCAGCCGCAGGAGCGCGAACACCGGGGAGCTGTTTTTT
CDR3: CASSRRSANTGELFF
V: TRBV11-2
D: -
J: TRBJ2-2
size: -

DNA: TGTGCCAGCAGCTACGACATCGCCTACGAGCAGTACTTC
CDR3: CASSYDIAYEQYF
V: TRBV11-2
D: -
J: TRBJ2-7
size: -

DNA: TGTGCCAGCAGTTACTCGGGGCACCGGAACACTGAAGCTTTCTTT
CDR3: CASSYSGHRNTEAFF
V: TRBV6-5
D: -
J: TRBJ1-1
size: -

DNA: TGTGCCAGCAGTTTTGGAGGTATGAACACTGAAGCTTTCTTT
CDR3: CASSFGGMNTEAFF
V: TRBV2
D: -
J: TRBJ1-1
size: -

DNA: TGCAGTGCTAGAACCGCGCTTGAGCAGTTCTTC
CDR3: CSARTALEQFF
V: TRBV20-1
D: -
J: TRBJ2-1
size: -

DNA: TGCGCCAGCAGCTTGGAATTGTTTGCAGGGGGGAACAATGAGCAGTTCTTC
CDR3: CASSLELFAGGNNEQFF
V: TRBV5-1
D: -
J: TRBJ2-1
size: -

DNA: TGTGCCAGCAGGTCGACCTACGAGCAGTACTTC
CDR3: CASRSTYEQYF
V: TRBV6-5
D: -
J: TRBJ2-7
size: -

DNA: TGTGCCAGCAGCAGAACACCGAACTATGGCTACACCTTC
CDR3: CASSRTPNYGYTF
V: TRBV6-5
D: -
J: TRBJ1-2
size: -

DNA: TGCAGCGTTGTGGGTTGGGGCAGTTCCTACGAGCAGTACTTC
CDR3: CSVVGWGSSYEQYF
V: TRBV29-1
D: -
J: TRBJ2-7
size: -